Here is one T cell receptor beta chain with its context. Its antigen remains unknown. Profiled with immunoSEQ multiplex PCR; TCRdb holds only in-frame clones, not every one. The table has approximately 50,000 clones, roughly 90% seen once. The germline V and J ends were trimmed by 5 bases and 1 base, with 14 bases remaining between them. CDR3 length: 15 amino acids. CDR1 and CDR2 from the germline V gene are MNHEY and SMNVEV (reference sequence). The source of the sample is a study of T cell responses to AZD1222 COVID-19 vaccine. Study results and caveats: Clonal diversity may have been underestimated in mostly white British donors. Two doses of AZD1222 preceded a rise in Spike-specific TCR breadth and depth. Reportedly, nearly half the spike-specific TCRs target unmutated variant regions. It was only after the peak T cell response that any repertoires were sampled.

The specimen was peripheral blood, collected 28 days after the second AZD1222 dose. This sequence joins TRBV27 and TRBJ1-2, with a tentative D call TRBD1 (5 bases). This clonotype was obtained from an adult who received the AZD1222 COVID-19 vaccine. The CDR3 sequence is CASSLMGGYNYGYTF. The DNA for the CDR3 is TGTGCCAGCAGTCTTATGGGGGGGTATAACTATGGCTACACCTTC.